This TCR beta chain is drawn from a study of breast tumors, draining lymph nodes, adjacent tissues. Whole-study findings and limits: Data fit most tumor T cells coming from lymph node, expanding in tumor. Tumor TCR diversity was below lymph nodes but above nontumor tissue. Tumor T cell lymph node origin was a supported hypothesis, not proven.

Samples came from axillary lymph nodes draining the breast cancer. This clonotype was counted at least ten times. What it recognizes is unknown. MiXCR, run by TCRdb on the multiplex PCR reads, gives a single entry per CDR3 protein. The sample lists 150,000 to 200,000 distinct CDR3 sequences; 30% to 35% were seen once. Germline values: CDR1 SQVTM, CDR2 ANQGSEA. CDR3 length: 14 amino acids. Trimming pared 5 bases from V and 2 bases from J, leaving 16 bases between. Sequenced input: axillary lymph node tissue. This TCR was recovered from a female donor with breast cancer. Some clones in this sample may be carry-over from other donors' samples. The V call is TRBV29-1, the J call TRBJ2-7, with D perhaps TRBD2 (6 bases). CDR3 amino acids: CSVFSPGLPYEQYF. In DNA, the CDR3 is TGCAGCGTTTTCAGTCCGGGACTCCCCTACGAGCAGTACTTC.